This T cell receptor (beta chain) is from a study of T cell changes during pregnancy in multiple sclerosis. Measured with immunoSEQ multiplex PCR; TCRdb has only the in-frame clones, and not every one. In the table there are some 47,000 clones, approximately 92% of which are singletons. The length of the CDR3 is 15 residues. Germline V CDR1 and CDR2: MNHEY, SVGAGI. V lost 0 bases, J lost 3 bases, and 1 base stayed unmatched. The material was CD8+ T cells from peripheral blood mononuclear cells, obtained in the second trimester of pregnancy. The V call is TRBV6-5, the J call TRBJ2-7; 11 nucleotides match TRBD1. The TCR comes from a female donor with multiple sclerosis, enrolled in a pregnancy study. The CDR3 spells CASSYSGTGGYEQYF. CDR3 in DNA: TGTGCCAGCAGTTACTCCGGGACAGGGGGCTACGAGCAGTACTTC.